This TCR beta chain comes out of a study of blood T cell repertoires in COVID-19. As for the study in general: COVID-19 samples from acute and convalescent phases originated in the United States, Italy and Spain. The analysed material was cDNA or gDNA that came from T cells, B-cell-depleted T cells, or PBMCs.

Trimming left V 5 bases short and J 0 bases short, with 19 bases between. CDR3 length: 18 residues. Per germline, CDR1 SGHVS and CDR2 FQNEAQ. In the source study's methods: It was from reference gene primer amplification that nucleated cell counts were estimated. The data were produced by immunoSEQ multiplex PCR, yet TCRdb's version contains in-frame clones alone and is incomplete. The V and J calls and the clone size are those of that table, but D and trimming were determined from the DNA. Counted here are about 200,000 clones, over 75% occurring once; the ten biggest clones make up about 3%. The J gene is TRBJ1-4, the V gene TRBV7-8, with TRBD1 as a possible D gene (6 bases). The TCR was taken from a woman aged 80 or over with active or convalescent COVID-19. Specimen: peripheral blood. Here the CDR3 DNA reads TGTGCCAGCAGCCATAGGACAGCCACACAGACAACTAATGAAAAACTGTTTTTT. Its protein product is CASSHRTATQTTNEKLFF.